This entry lists 32 T cell receptor beta chains sequenced from one sample in a study of PD-1 blockade in classical Hodgkin lymphoma. Time point here: cycle 4 day 1 (C4D1), after about 6 weeks of nivolumab. Relapse after autologous stem cell transplantation occurred in every patient, and brentuximab vedotin exposure varied. Only in-frame clones appear in the TCRdb table, and some are missing; sequencing was by immunoSEQ multiplex PCR. The repertoire holds roughly 100,000 clones, with approximately 89% as singletons. The input for sequencing was peripheral blood mononuclear cells (PBMCs), taken before the fourth cycle of nivolumab. Receptors were obtained from a human donor with classical Hodgkin lymphoma.

V usage is TRBV27 and J usage is TRBJ1-2; possible D gene TRBD1, 5 bases. This CDR3 is 16 amino acids long. Looked up from germline, CDR1 is MNHEY and CDR2 is SMNVEV (reference sequence). V was shortened by 2 bases and J by 6 bases, with 19 bases between the two germline ends. The CDR3 region has the DNA TGTGCCAGCAGTTTAGGGGCGGCAACTGTGAGGGATGGCTACACCTTC. Protein sequence: CASSLGAATVRDGYTF.

The V and J genes are TRBV9 and TRBJ2-3; 11 nucleotides line up with TRBD2. CDR1 is SGDLS, CDR2 YYNGEE, per germline. CDR3 length: 15 amino acids. After removal of 4 bases from V and 5 bases from J, the junction contained 6 bases not matched to a gene. CDR3 amino acids: CASSPPGTSGDTQYF. The CDR3 nucleotides read TGTGCCAGCAGCCCTCCCGGGACTAGCGGAGATACGCAGTATTTT.

In regard to this clone: Other nucleotide sequences from this sample produce the same CDR3. The rearrangement joins TRBV6-5 to TRBJ1-1; perhaps TRBD1 as D (6 bases). The CDR3 has 13 amino acids. V was clipped by 5 bases and J by 4 bases, with 11 bases between them. CDR1 and CDR2 (germline): MNHEY, SVGAGI. CDR3 loop: CASSQQGTTEAFF. The CDR3 nucleotides are TGTGCCAGCAGTCAGCAGGGGACCACTGAAGCTTTCTTT.

V and J are TRBV7-2 and TRBJ1-4; tentative D call: TRBD1 (5 bases). Germline CDR1 reads SGHTA; CDR2 reads FQGNSA. V gave up 5 bases and J gave up 7 bases, with 20 bases separating them. There are 16 residues in the CDR3. CDR3 bases: TGTGCCAGCAGCCTCCTAGGGGCGGCCGGGAGTGAAAAACTGTTTTTT. This encodes CASSLLGAAGSEKLFF.

The sample holds one count of this clone. The V call is TRBV2, the J call TRBJ2-7; no definite D call. Germline V lookup: CDR1 SNHLY, CDR2 FYNNEI. The germline V and J ends were trimmed by 6 bases and 4 bases, with 7 bases remaining between them. The CDR3 sequence is 11 residues long. The CDR3 sequence is CASSTNYEQYF. The CDR3 DNA sequence: TGTGCCAGCAGCACCAATTACGAGCAGTACTTC.

This chain uses TRBV18 with TRBJ2-3; D not certain. The V and J ends lost 2 bases and 2 bases respectively, with 11 bases between them. CDR3 length: 15 residues. The germline V gene encodes CDR1 KGHSH and CDR2 LQKENI. The CDR3: CASSPISGYTDTQYF. The DNA of the CDR3 is TGTGCCAGCTCACCAATCTCTGGGTACACAGATACGCAGTATTTT.

The chain combines TRBV18 with TRBJ1-1; 7 bases are a match to TRBD1. CDR1 and CDR2 (germline): KGHSH, LQKENI. CDR3 length: 16 residues. J was trimmed by 5 bases and V by 2 bases; bases with no gene match: 11. This CDR3 is CASSPKIRQGRTEAFF. The CDR3 DNA follows: TGTGCCAGCTCACCAAAGATCCGACAGGGCCGAACTGAAGCTTTCTTT.

The V and J genes are TRBV30 and TRBJ2-3; the D is unclear. Germline CDR1 reads GTSNPN; CDR2 reads SVGIG (reference sequence). The CDR3 extends over 11 amino acids. The V end was cut by 3 bases, the J end by 0 bases, with 1 base between. The CDR3 loop reads CAWSSTDTQYF. CDR3 DNA sequence: TGTGCCTGGAGCAGCACAGATACGCAGTATTTT.

V usage is TRBV19 and J usage is TRBJ1-4; 10 bases are a match to TRBD1. The CDR3 contains 16 residues. Germline CDR1 LNHDA, CDR2 SQIVND (reference sequence). V lost 9 bases, J lost 1 base, and 8 bases stayed unmatched. CDR3 sequence reads: CASRRQGARTNEKLFF. CDR3 bases: TGTGCCAGCAGACGACAGGGGGCGCGAACTAATGAAAAACTGTTTTTT.

V usage is TRBV28 and J usage is TRBJ1-5, with TRBD1 identical over 8 bases. CDR1 and CDR2 (germline): MDHEN, SYDVKM. The CDR3 spans 15 residues. V lost 7 bases to trimming and J lost 4 bases; unmatched junction nucleotides: 9. The CDR3 DNA reads TGTGCCAGCATGGAAGGACAGGGTAGGAATCAGCCCCAGCATTTT. It codes for CASMEGQGRNQPQHF.

As for this clone: One junction end disagrees with the germline gene, perhaps due to a read error. Other DNA sequences from this sample encode an identical CDR3 as well. The V gene is TRBV9, the J gene TRBJ2-7, with D perhaps TRBD1 (6 bases). The length of the CDR3 is 14 residues. CDR1 and CDR2 from the germline V gene are SGDLS and YYNGEE. The CDR3 DNA reads TGTGCCAGCAGCGTAGATTGGGGGCACTACGAGCAGTATTTC. Protein product: CASSVDWGHYEQYF.

The chain combines TRBV11-2 with TRBJ2-7; either TRBD1 or TRBD2 may fit D (5 bases each). CDR3 length: 14 residues. Germline CDR1 SGHAT, CDR2 FQNNGV. The germline V and J ends were trimmed by 2 bases and 7 bases, with 15 bases remaining between them. This CDR3 reads CASSLRDGAVEQYF. CDR3 DNA: TGTGCCAGCAGCTTAAGGGACGGGGCAGTGGAGCAGTACTTC.

The rearrangement uses TRBV11-2 and TRBJ1-3; a possible D gene is TRBD1 (5 bases). Trimming cost V 5 bases and J 3 bases, with 11 bases left between them. Per germline, CDR1 SGHAT and CDR2 FQNNGV. The CDR3 has 14 residues. The CDR3 region is CASSPGTLGNTIYF. CDR3 nucleotide sequence: TGTGCCAGCAGCCCAGGGACGCTTGGAAACACCATATATTTT.

V is TRBV10-3 and J is TRBJ2-3; no definite D call. This CDR3 contains 12 residues. Trimming stripped 3 bases from V and 6 bases from J, with 7 bases between. Germline V CDR1 and CDR2: ENHRY, SYGVKD. CDR3 in amino acids: CAISDRRDTQYF. The CDR3 coding sequence is TGTGCCATCAGTGATAGGCGGGATACGCAGTATTTT.

The rearrangement links TRBV19 to TRBJ2-7; weak D call: TRBD2 (6 bases). CDR3 size: 14 residues. Germline loops: CDR1 LNHDA, CDR2 SQIVND (reference sequence). V dropped 5 bases and J dropped 2 bases, with 13 bases sitting between them. Here the CDR3 DNA reads TGTGCCAGTAGTCAACTAGCTGGTACCTACGAGCAGTACTTC. Translation gives CASSQLAGTYEQYF.

The rearrangement links TRBV28 to TRBJ2-7; TRBD1 might be the D (6 bases). The CDR3 loop spans 13 amino acids. Trimming took 6 bases from V and 0 from J, leaving 9 bases between them. Germline loops: CDR1 MDHEN, CDR2 SYDVKM. For the CDR3, the DNA is TGTGCCAGCAGCCGGGACATCTCCTACGAGCAGTACTTC. Translating gives CASSRDISYEQYF.

This chain connects TRBV7-6 to TRBJ2-1, with 7 positions matching TRBD2. The junction had 16 bases not matched to a gene; V was cut back by 2 bases and J by 6 bases. This CDR3 has 18 amino acids. Germline V lookup: CDR1 SGHVS, CDR2 FNYEAQ. This CDR3 reads CASSLNPALARSPNEQFF. The CDR3 coding sequence is TGTGCCAGCAGCTTAAATCCGGCACTAGCGAGGTCCCCCAATGAGCAGTTCTTC.

V and J are TRBV6-5 and TRBJ2-5; D remains ambiguous. Germline lookup yields CDR1 MNHEY and CDR2 SVGAGI. V gave up 6 bases and J gave up 1 base, with 12 bases separating them. The CDR3 consists of 14 residues. The DNA for the CDR3 is TGTGCCAGCAGATCACGGCCCCTCCAAGAGACCCAGTACTTC. It specifies CASRSRPLQETQYF.

This chain links TRBV29-1 with TRBJ1-1; D is ambiguous. Germline loops: CDR1 SQVTM, CDR2 ANQGSEA. CDR3 size: 12 residues. V shed 4 bases and J shed 1 base, with 7 bases lying between them. The CDR3 region has the DNA TGCAGCGTTGGCGGTCGGAACACTGAAGCTTTCTTT. Its translation: CSVGGRNTEAFF. The whole variable domain, filled in from reference TRBV29-1 and TRBJ1-1, reads SAVISQKPSRDICQRGTSLTIQCQVDSQVTMMFWYRQQPGQSLTLIATANQGSEATYESGFVIDKFPISRPNLTFSTLTVSNMSPEDSSIYLCSVGGRNTEAFFGQGTRLTVV.

The chain uses TRBV30 and TRBJ1-5, with D possibly TRBD1 on 5 matching bases. CDR3 length: 14 residues. Per germline, CDR1 GTSNPN and CDR2 SVGIG (reference sequence). With 2 bases removed from V and 3 bases from J, the gap between germline ends came to 11 bases. Written as DNA, the CDR3 is TGTGCCTGGAGTCCCGACAGCTACAATCAGCCCCAGCATTTT. Its translation: CAWSPDSYNQPQHF.

The CDR3 nucleotides read TGTGCCAGCACCACCACCGATACGCAGTATTTT. Protein sequence: CASTTTDTQYF. The chain links TRBV7-9 to TRBJ2-3; no clear D gene. The V end lost 7 bases, the J end lost 6 bases, and 8 bases lay between the germline ends. Germline lookup yields CDR1 SEHNR and CDR2 FQNEAQ (reference sequence). This CDR3 comprises 11 residues.

This rearrangement joins TRBV19 to TRBJ2-7; 11 nucleotides align to TRBD1. Germline CDR1 is LNHDA and CDR2 is SQIVND (reference sequence). This CDR3 is 15 amino acids long. V trimming: 5 bases; J trimming: 0 bases; junction bases outside the gene matches: 3. Here the CDR3 reads CASSAGTGGSYEQYF. CDR3 DNA: TGTGCCAGTAGTGCCGGGACAGGGGGCTCCTACGAGCAGTACTTC.

This chain joins TRBV4-1 and TRBJ2-7; D gene uncertain. The V end was cut by 0 bases, the J end by 0 bases, with 18 bases between. CDR3 length: 18 residues. Germline CDR1 reads MGHRA; CDR2 reads YSYEKL. CDR3 region: CASSQDPQGVFSSYEQYF. The CDR3, as DNA: TGCGCCAGCAGCCAAGATCCCCAAGGCGTATTTAGCTCCTACGAGCAGTACTTC.

The V and J genes are TRBV6-5 and TRBJ2-7; D remains ambiguous. The V and J ends lost 2 bases and 3 bases respectively, with 8 bases between them. The germline V gene encodes CDR1 MNHEY and CDR2 SVGAGI. This CDR3 region has 13 residues. The CDR3: CASSYRTFYEQYF. The DNA of the CDR3 is TGTGCCAGCAGTTACCGGACCTTCTACGAGCAGTACTTC.

The V and J genes are TRBV19 and TRBJ1-5, with D perhaps TRBD1 (6 bases). V lost 4 bases and J lost 1, with 14 bases in between. This CDR3 has 16 amino acids. CDR1 LNHDA and CDR2 SQIVND come from the germline V gene (reference sequence). The DNA of the CDR3 is TGTGCCAGTAGTACCGGGACAAGGGGAAGCAATCAGCCCCAGCATTTT. It codes for CASSTGTRGSNQPQHF.

The chain combines TRBV12-2 with TRBJ1-5. TRBV12-2 is annotated as a pseudogene. This CDR3 contains 16 residues. The CDR3 here is CASRQSGSSDNQPQHF. CDR3 DNA: TGTGCAAGTCGCCAGTCAGGGAGCTCGGACAATCAGCCCCAGCATTTT.

This clone was recorded a few times. Other DNA sequences in this sample translate to the same CDR3. The V gene is TRBV25-1, the J gene TRBJ2-5; 10 nucleotides agree with TRBD2. The ends lost 3 bases at V and 2 bases at J; junction bases unmatched: 3. The CDR3 sequence is 15 residues long. Germline V lookup: CDR1 MGHDK, CDR2 SYGVNS. The CDR3 here is CASSEPTSGQETQYF. In DNA, the CDR3 is TGTGCCAGCAGTGAGCCGACTAGCGGGCAAGAGACCCAGTACTTC.

This clone was seen a few times. J is TRBJ1-3 and V is TRBV7-9; TRBD1 is a possible D gene (6 bases). Germline CDR1 is SEHNR and CDR2 is FQNEAQ (reference sequence). The CDR3 has 14 residues. Trimming left V 0 bases short and J 8 bases short, with 11 bases between. CDR3 nucleotides: TGTGCCAGCAGCTTAGCGCGACAGGAGGACACCATATATTTT. Translated, it gives CASSLARQEDTIYF.

The chain couples TRBV11-3 to TRBJ2-5, with D possibly matching TRBD1 (6 bases). V gave up 4 bases and J gave up 5 bases, with 14 bases separating them. The CDR3 length is 14 residues. Germline CDR1 reads SGHNT; CDR2 reads YENEEA. The CDR3 reads CASSSMGAGETQYF. The CDR3 DNA is TGTGCCAGCAGCTCGATGGGGGCAGGGGAGACCCAGTACTTC.

This chain joins TRBV4-3 and TRBJ2-2; 9 positions agree with TRBD2. The trim removed 0 bases at V and 6 bases at J, leaving 5 bases unmatched. This CDR3 contains 16 residues. Germline V gene sequence: CDR1 LGHNA, CDR2 YSLEER. CDR3: CASSQDSGRTAGELFF. CDR3 sequence (DNA): TGCGCCAGCAGCCAAGATAGCGGGAGAACGGCCGGGGAGCTGTTTTTT.

This chain uses TRBV30 with TRBJ1-1; D not resolved. V was clipped by 1 base and J by 3 bases, with 6 bases between them. The CDR3 spans 12 residues. Germline CDR1 GTSNPN, CDR2 SVGIG (reference sequence). This chain's CDR3 is CAWSEVYTEAFF. CDR3 in DNA: TGTGCCTGGAGTGAGGTGTACACTGAAGCTTTCTTT.

The chain links TRBV9 to TRBJ1-3; D gene unclear. The V and J ends lost 0 bases and 3 bases respectively, with 7 bases between them. The CDR3 is 14 amino acids. In germline, CDR1 is SGDLS, CDR2 YYNGEE. CDR3 nucleotides: TGTGCCAGCAGCGTAGACGGATATGGAAACACCATATATTTT. Its protein product is CASSVDGYGNTIYF.